One sample yielded the 21 T cell receptor beta chains listed below, sequenced in a study of shared clonotypes between healthy human individuals. This table comes from immunoSEQ multiplex PCR, and its TCRdb copy is limited to in-frame clones, with some not included. The table lists about 2.4 million clones, 93% of them singletons. Sample: naive CD4+ T cells from PBMCs. The subset: CD45RA+ positively selected. Every receptor here comes from a man aged 18 to 29 in good health. Some clones in this sample may be carry-over from other donors' samples.

A single count supports this clone. J is TRBJ2-1 and V is TRBV2, with D possibly matching TRBD1 (6 bases). CDR1 and CDR2 (germline): SNHLY, FYNNEI. The CDR3 is made up of 15 amino acids. The ends were cut back, 3 bases at V and 8 bases at J, with 17 bases in the middle. The CDR3 protein is CASSDGVTPGDEQFF. The DNA for the CDR3 is TGTGCCAGCAGTGACGGGGTAACTCCAGGGGATGAGCAGTTCTTC.

V and J are TRBV11-2 and TRBJ2-2, with 7 bases aligning to TRBD1. This CDR3 has 17 amino acids. Germline V gene sequence: CDR1 SGHAT, CDR2 FQNNGV. With V trimmed by 1 base and J by 1 base, 6 bases remained unmatched. The CDR3 DNA is TGTGCCAGCAGCTTAGCCGGGGACAGCATGAACACCGGGGAGCTGTTTTTT. Translated, it gives CASSLAGDSMNTGELFF.

The rearrangement joins TRBV28 to TRBJ2-7; D might be TRBD1 (6 bases). V was shortened by 6 bases and J by 5 bases, with 20 bases between the two germline ends. CDR3 length: 15 amino acids. CDR1 is MDHEN and CDR2 is SYDVKM in the germline V gene. For the CDR3, the DNA is TGTGCCAGCAGGGGGGCGACGGTGAGGGCGGACGAGCAGTACTTC. Translated, it gives CASRGATVRADEQYF.

V is TRBV7-2 and J is TRBJ2-2; D unresolved. Trimming stripped 5 bases from V and 2 bases from J, with 9 bases between. This CDR3 has 14 amino acids. The V gene's germline CDR1 is SGHTA and CDR2 FQGNSA. CDR3 DNA: TGTGCCAGCAGCCCGGGCATTAACACCGGGGAGCTGTTTTTT. It is translated as CASSPGINTGELFF.

The gene calls are TRBV19 and TRBJ2-1; the D is unclear. The length of the CDR3 is 14 residues. V was pared by 3 bases and J by 1 base, with 7 bases between. Looked up from germline, CDR1 is LNHDA and CDR2 is SQIVND (reference sequence). Here the CDR3 DNA reads TGTGCCAGTAGTATGAGGCGGTCCTACAATGAGCAGTTCTTC. Translated: CASSMRRSYNEQFF.

The genes are TRBV29-1 and TRBJ2-7, with D possibly being TRBD1 or TRBD2 (5 bases each). Per germline, CDR1 SQVTM and CDR2 ANQGSEA. This CDR3 is built from 13 residues. Trimming pared 3 bases from V and 1 base from J, leaving 10 bases between. The DNA of the CDR3 is TGCAGCGTTGAGATGGGGGTTTCCTACGAGCAGTACTTC. Translation: CSVEMGVSYEQYF.

The chain employs TRBV29-1 and TRBJ2-5, with 7 bases fitting TRBD2. The CDR3 runs to 12 residues. V was clipped by 4 bases and J by 7 bases; unmatched bases: 6. CDR1 and CDR2 (germline): SQVTM, ANQGSEA. The CDR3: CSVAQPGGTQYF. The CDR3 nucleotides are TGCAGCGTTGCACAGCCGGGAGGGACCCAGTACTTC.

Concerning this clone itself: Distinct nucleotide sequences in the sample also encode this CDR3. This chain connects TRBV29-1 to TRBJ2-7; D is perhaps TRBD1 (5 bases). V was clipped by 3 bases and J by 3 bases, with 6 bases between them. Germline V CDR1 and CDR2: SQVTM, ANQGSEA. The CDR3 totals 11 residues. CDR3 residues: CSVDDSYEQYF. CDR3 coding DNA: TGCAGCGTTGATGACAGCTACGAGCAGTACTTC.

The chain uses TRBV5-1 and TRBJ2-1; 10 bases are a match to TRBD2. The ends lost 4 bases at V and 7 bases at J; junction bases unmatched: 11. CDR1 SGHRS and CDR2 YFSETQ come from the germline V gene. CDR3 size: 16 residues. The CDR3 loop is CASSPARNSGRNEQFF. The CDR3 nucleotides read TGCGCCAGCAGCCCGGCCCGGAATAGCGGGAGGAATGAGCAGTTCTTC.

This clone has just a few counts. This rearrangement joins TRBV6-6 to TRBJ1-5, with 9 bases matching TRBD1. Germline CDR1 and CDR2: MNHNY and SVGAGI (reference sequence). CDR3 length: 16 amino acids. The ends lost 5 bases at V and 0 bases at J; junction bases unmatched: 5. Written as DNA, the CDR3 is TGTGCCAGCAGTCCGGGACAGGGAAATAGCAATCAGCCCCAGCATTTT. Translated: CASSPGQGNSNQPQHF.

Concerning this clone: Other DNA sequences in this sample translate to the same CDR3. In nucleotides, the CDR3 is TGTGCCAGCAGCTTATCCGGTGGATCCTACAATGAGCAGTTCTTC. The encoded protein is CASSLSGGSYNEQFF. J is TRBJ2-1 and V is TRBV7-2; no reliable D call. V was pared by 2 bases and J by 1 base, with 9 bases between. The germline gives CDR1 SGHTA, CDR2 FQGNSA. There are 15 residues in the CDR3.

A single count supports this clone. CDR3 loop: CASSRNYRGGDTQYF. The CDR3 nucleotides are TGTGCCAGCAGCCGCAACTACAGGGGAGGAGATACGCAGTATTTT. The chain combines TRBV7-3 with TRBJ2-3, with TRBD1 as a possible D gene (7 bases). The CDR3 is made up of 15 amino acids. Trimming cost V 5 bases and J 5 bases, with 17 bases left between them. Germline loops: CDR1 SGHTA, CDR2 FQGTGA.

This chain's CDR3 is CASTPRGPGTGGNTIYF. Here the CDR3 DNA reads TGTGCCAGCACCCCTAGGGGACCCGGGACAGGGGGGAACACCATATATTTT. The V gene is TRBV7-2, the J gene TRBJ1-3; 11 positions agree with TRBD1. The CDR3 is 17 amino acids. V was clipped by 7 bases and J by 7 bases; unmatched bases: 15. In germline, CDR1 is SGHTA, CDR2 FQGNSA.

The J gene is TRBJ2-7, the V gene TRBV7-3; possible D gene TRBD1, 6 bases. Looked up from germline, CDR1 is SGHTA and CDR2 is FQGTGA. CDR3 size: 14 residues. Deletions cut 5 bases from V and 5 bases from J, with 16 bases between. The CDR3 sequence: CASSPGTTSNEQYF. The CDR3 DNA reads TGTGCCAGCAGCCCAGGGACAACGAGCAACGAGCAGTACTTC.

This clone was detected only once. The V gene is TRBV4-3, the J gene TRBJ2-7; D not resolved. From germline, CDR1 is LGHNA and CDR2 YSLEER. The V end lost 5 bases, the J end lost 0 bases, and 11 bases lay between the germline ends. CDR3 length: 14 amino acids. The DNA of the CDR3 is TGCGCCAGCAGCATCCGAGGTTCCTCCTACGAGCAGTACTTC. Its protein product is CASSIRGSSYEQYF.

The V and J genes are TRBV5-8 and TRBJ1-5, with unresolved D. Germline CDR1 is SGHTS and CDR2 is YDEGEE. V shed 6 bases and J shed 9 bases, with 25 bases lying between them. The CDR3 length is 16 residues. Here the CDR3 DNA reads TGTGCCAGCACCCCCCTGGACGGTGTAGGCAACCTGCCCCAGCATTTT. It is translated as CASTPLDGVGNLPQHF.

The chain has TRBV7-2 and TRBJ2-5; 9 nucleotides align to TRBD2. Trimming cost V 5 bases and J 5 bases; bases outside gene matches: 15. This CDR3 has 17 amino acids. Germline lookup yields CDR1 SGHTA and CDR2 FQGNSA. The CDR3 DNA reads TGTGCCAGCAGCCCCCGGGCGGGGGGGACCTTGAGGGAGACCCAGTACTTC. It codes for CASSPRAGGTLRETQYF.

This rearrangement joins TRBV19 to TRBJ1-5, with 8 positions matching TRBD1. The CDR3 is 16 residues long. From germline, CDR1 is LNHDA and CDR2 SQIVND (reference sequence). Losses at the gene ends were 4 bases for V and 2 bases for J; bases not matched to a gene: 7. The CDR3 spells CASSTSGGAGNQPQHF. The CDR3 DNA follows: TGTGCCAGTAGTACTTCAGGGGGCGCGGGCAATCAGCCCCAGCATTTT.

V usage is TRBV28 and J usage is TRBJ2-1; 14 bases align to TRBD2. CDR1 is MDHEN and CDR2 is SYDVKM in the germline V gene. The CDR3 totals 18 residues. J gave up 0 bases and V 8 bases, and 9 bases lay outside the gene matches. In DNA form, the CDR3 reads TGTGCCAGCGAGGGTCACGGACTAGCGGGAGGCTCCTACAATGAGCAGTTCTTC. Protein sequence: CASEGHGLAGGSYNEQFF. Complete variable domain (other parts from reference TRBV28 and TRBJ2-1): DVKVTQSSRYLVKRTGEKVFLECVQDMDHENMFWYRQDPGLGLRLIYFSYDVKMKEKGDIPEGYSVSREKKERFSLILESASTNQTSMYLCASEGHGLAGGSYNEQFFGPGTRLTVL.

In this sample, this clone turned up once. This CDR3 is also generated by other DNA sequences in the sample. V is TRBV18 and J is TRBJ2-5; D gene uncertain. Germline CDR1 and CDR2: KGHSH and LQKENI. This CDR3 is 12 amino acids long. V shed 2 bases and J shed 5 bases, with 6 bases lying between them. For the CDR3, the DNA is TGTGCCAGCTCACCAGGCGAGGAGACCCAGTACTTC. Amino acids: CASSPGEETQYF.

The genes are TRBV5-4 and TRBJ2-2; 7 bases fit TRBD1. V gave up 3 bases and J gave up 5 bases; unmatched junction bases: 13. Germline V gives CDR1 SGHNT, CDR2 YYREEE (reference sequence). The CDR3 consists of 17 residues. CDR3 loop: CASSSQNTGTATGELFF. Here the CDR3 DNA reads TGTGCCAGCAGCTCCCAGAATACCGGGACAGCGACCGGGGAGCTGTTTTTT.